The clone carrying this TCR beta chain was found a few times. Its antigen is currently unknown. This sample was taken from a study of T cell responses to AZD1222 COVID-19 vaccine. V was clipped by 6 bases and J by 5 bases; unmatched bases: 2. This CDR3 has 14 residues. Germline CDR1 reads PRHDT; CDR2 reads FYEKMQ (reference sequence). Study results and limitations: Distributed over spike, vaccine-associated CD4 TCRs predominated at 160-218 and 743-854.

TCRdb keeps only in-frame clones here, not all; method: immunoSEQ multiplex PCR. This table has about 120,000 clones, roughly 85% appearing once. This clonotype was sampled from an adult in good health. The chain combines TRBV13 with TRBJ1-6, with TRBD1 matching 9 bases. The sequenced sample was peripheral blood, obtained on day 0 of AZD1222 vaccination. The DNA of the CDR3 is TGTGCCAGCAGTAGGACAGGGGATAATTCACCCCTCCACTTT. Its translation is CASSRTGDNSPLHF.